The entry that follows covers one T cell receptor beta chain sequence. This CDR3 contains 13 residues. V lost 7 bases, J lost 5 bases, and 5 bases stayed unmatched. Germline CDR1 is MNHNY and CDR2 is SVGAGI (reference sequence). The entry originates in a study of blood T cell repertoires in COVID-19. As for the study in general: Whether acute or convalescent, the COVID-19 samples came from the United States, Italy and Spain. PBMCs, B-cell-depleted T cells, or T cells were the source of the cDNA or gDNA that made up the material.

Study processing details: Estimated nucleated cell counts came from reference gene primer amplification. Sequencing was performed with immunoSEQ multiplex PCR; in TCRdb, only in-frame clones are kept and a portion is missing. The DNA was the basis for D and trimming; V, J and clone size are from that table. The sample shows about 240,000 clones, 82% of them seen only once. This sequence originates from a woman in her 70s with acute or convalescent COVID-19. The material sequenced was peripheral blood. The V gene is TRBV6-6, the J gene TRBJ2-7; TRBD2 aligns across 10 bases. CDR3: CASNPGTSDEQYF. The CDR3 DNA reads as TGTGCCAGCAACCCCGGGACTAGCGACGAGCAGTACTTC.